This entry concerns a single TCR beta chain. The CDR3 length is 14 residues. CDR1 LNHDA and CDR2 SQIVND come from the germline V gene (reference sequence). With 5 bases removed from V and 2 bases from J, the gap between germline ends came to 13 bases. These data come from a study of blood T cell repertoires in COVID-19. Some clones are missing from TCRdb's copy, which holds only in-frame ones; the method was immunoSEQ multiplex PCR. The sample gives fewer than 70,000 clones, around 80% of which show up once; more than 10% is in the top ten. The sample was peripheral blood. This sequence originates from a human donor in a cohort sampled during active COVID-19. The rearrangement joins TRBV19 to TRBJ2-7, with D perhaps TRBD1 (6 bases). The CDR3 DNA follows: TGTGCCAGTAGTGTTGGACAGCGAACCTACGAGCAGTACTTC. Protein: CASSVGQRTYEQYF. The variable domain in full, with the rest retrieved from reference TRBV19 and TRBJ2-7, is DGGITQSPKYLFRKEGQNVTLSCEQNLNHDAMYWYRQDPGQGLRLIYYSQIVNDFQKGDIAEGYSVSREKKESFPLTVTSAQKNPTAFYLCASSVGQRTYEQYFGPGTRLTVT.